Below, 15 T cell receptor beta chains from the same sample are listed, as sequenced in a study of vaccination and CD4 T cells after COVID-19. Sequencing of cultured CD4+ T cell DNA used the Oncomine TCR Beta short-read assay. TCRdb redid the calling of the PCR reads with MiXCR, one entry per CDR3 protein. The data hold roughly 28,000 distinct CDR3 sequences, with 50% observed a single time. As to treatment: roughly 10-day PBMC culture with coronavirus spike peptide pools or control peptides (ViraFEST assay). The antigens these receptors bind are not known. The sample in question was CD4+ T cells from blood, cultured in vitro, obtained before SARS-CoV-2 vaccination. These receptors all stem from a human donor who received a COVID-19 vaccine.

A few counts support this clonotype. The V gene is TRBV30, the J gene TRBJ1-5, with 11 bases that match TRBD1. V lost 5 bases, J lost 5 bases, and 8 bases stayed unmatched. Germline loops: CDR1 GTSNPN, CDR2 SVGIG (reference sequence). CDR3 length equals 15 residues. The chain's CDR3 is CAWDRGQGAYQPQHF. The CDR3 region has the DNA TGTGCCTGGGATCGCGGACAGGGGGCATATCAGCCCCAGCATTTT.

The chain has TRBV24-1 and TRBJ1-2; D gene uncertain. This CDR3 has 13 residues. With 3 bases removed from V and 2 bases from J, the gap between germline ends came to 6 bases. Germline CDR1 reads KGHDR; CDR2 reads SFDVKD. The CDR3 region is CATSDGLNYGYTF. The DNA of the CDR3 is TGTGCCACCAGTGATGGTCTGAACTATGGCTACACCTTC.

The chain joins TRBV2 to TRBJ1-1; TRBD1 matches at 9 bases. Germline V CDR1 and CDR2: SNHLY, FYNNEI. J gave up 4 bases and V 6 bases, and 6 bases lay outside the gene matches. The CDR3 runs to 14 residues. CDR3 in DNA: TGTGCCAGCAGACGGACAGGGGTGGGCACTGAAGCTTTCTTT. It yields the protein CASRRTGVGTEAFF.

This sequence joins TRBV2 and TRBJ1-2; 7 nucleotides agree with TRBD1. Unmatched junction bases numbered 10, after V lost 5 bases and J lost 4 bases. This CDR3 comprises 15 residues. Per the germline V gene, CDR1 is SNHLY and CDR2 is FYNNEI. The CDR3 bases are TGTGCCAGCAGTCAAACAGGGGAGGGAAGCTATGGCTACACCTTC. It yields the protein CASSQTGEGSYGYTF.

The J gene is TRBJ1-5, the V gene TRBV5-1; weak D call: TRBD1 (6 bases). V was shortened by 0 bases and J by 6 bases, with 10 bases between the two germline ends. The CDR3 consists of 14 residues. Per the germline V gene, CDR1 is SGHRS and CDR2 is YFSETQ. The CDR3 sequence is CASSLDRESQPQHF. The CDR3 DNA reads as TGCGCCAGCAGCTTGGACAGGGAGAGTCAGCCCCAGCATTTT.

The chain has TRBV5-1 and TRBJ1-2, with D hard to call. This CDR3 is built from 12 residues. The V gene lost 6 bases and the J gene lost 2 bases, with 8 bases spanning the gap. Germline values: CDR1 SGHRS, CDR2 YFSETQ. This chain's CDR3 is CASTEWNYGYTF. The CDR3 DNA is TGCGCCAGCACCGAATGGAACTATGGCTACACCTTC.

This sequence joins TRBV7-7 and TRBJ2-5; 14 bases are a match to TRBD2. This CDR3 has 15 residues. Per the germline V gene, CDR1 is SSHAT and CDR2 is FNYEAQ (reference sequence). V was pared by 4 bases and J by 5 bases, with 3 bases of the junction left unmatched. CDR3 region: CASSSTSGGAETQYF. In DNA form, the CDR3 reads TGTGCCAGCAGCTCGACTAGCGGGGGGGCTGAGACCCAGTACTTC. Variable domain in full (rest from reference TRBV7-7 and TRBJ2-5): GAGVSQSPRYKVTKRGQDVTLRCDPISSHATLYWYQQALGQGPEFLTYFNYEAQPDKSGLPSDRFSAERPEGSISTLTIQRTEQRDSAMYRCASSSTSGGAETQYFGPGTRLLVL.

This clonotype appeared a few times. The V call is TRBV12-3 or TRBV12-4, the J call TRBJ1-6; 9 positions match TRBD1. CDR3 length: 15 residues. With V trimmed by 5 bases and J by 9 bases, 8 bases remained unmatched. The CDR3 sequence is CASSPDRGRFSPLHF. The DNA for the CDR3 is TGTGCCAGCAGTCCCGACAGGGGGAGGTTTTCACCCCTCCACTTT.

The chain joins TRBV20-1 to TRBJ1-2; maybe TRBD1 (5 bases). Trimming removed 3 bases at V and 3 bases at J, with 14 bases between. This CDR3 spans 14 amino acids. CDR1 DFQATT and CDR2 SNEGSKA come from the germline V gene (reference sequence). The chain's CDR3 is CSARGVRGDYGYTF. The CDR3 DNA is TGCAGTGCTAGGGGGGTTCGGGGCGACTATGGCTACACCTTC.

This clonotype was counted once. The rearrangement links TRBV2 to TRBJ2-5, with D tentatively TRBD2 (6 bases). Per the germline V gene, CDR1 is SNHLY and CDR2 is FYNNEI. Trimming stripped 4 bases from V and 5 bases from J, with 11 bases between. CDR3 length equals 13 residues. CDR3 protein: CASSVSGVETQYF. CDR3 bases: TGTGCCAGCAGTGTTTCGGGGGTGGAGACCCAGTACTTC.

The J gene is TRBJ2-2, the V gene TRBV7-7; TRBD2 matches 8 bases. The germline V gene has CDR1 SSHAT and CDR2 FNYEAQ (reference sequence). The CDR3 has 15 residues. Losses at the gene ends were 5 bases for V and 2 bases for J; bases not matched to a gene: 4. The CDR3 reads CASSPRGANTGELFF. The CDR3 DNA reads TGTGCCAGCAGCCCGCGGGGGGCTAACACCGGGGAGCTGTTTTTT.

This clonotype turned up a few times. The V gene is TRBV30, the J gene TRBJ2-7; D assignment may be TRBD1 or TRBD2 (5 bases each). V gave up 2 bases and J gave up 5 bases, with 19 bases separating them. This CDR3 region has 15 residues. Germline CDR1 GTSNPN, CDR2 SVGIG (reference sequence). CDR3 coding DNA: TGTGCCTGGAGTAGTTTAGGGACCCAACTGCACGAGCAGTACTTC. This sequence encodes CAWSSLGTQLHEQYF.

This chain links TRBV19 with TRBJ1-4; D uncertain. V gave up 2 bases and J gave up 4 bases, with 8 bases separating them. The CDR3 length is 14 residues. CDR1 LNHDA and CDR2 SQIVND come from the germline V gene (reference sequence). The CDR3 protein is CASSITKVNEKLFF. DNA of the CDR3: TGTGCCAGTAGTATAACCAAGGTTAATGAAAAACTGTTTTTT.

V is TRBV9 and J is TRBJ1-2, with 9 bases fitting TRBD1. Trimming took 0 bases from V and 8 from J; bases not matched to a gene: 5. The germline V gene has CDR1 SGDLS and CDR2 YYNGEE. The CDR3 covers 14 residues. For the CDR3, the DNA is TGTGCCAGCAGCGTAGTACAGGGGGCGCGGGGCTACACCTTC. Its protein product is CASSVVQGARGYTF.

This clonotype turned up a few times. The chain carries TRBV5-1 and TRBJ1-2; 7 bases agree with TRBD1. The CDR3 consists of 17 residues. Germline V lookup: CDR1 SGHRS, CDR2 YFSETQ. Trimming cost V 0 bases and J 4 bases; bases outside gene matches: 12. The CDR3 coding sequence is TGCGCCAGCAGCTTGGCCGGGGGGGGACAGTATGCCTATGGCTACACCTTC. It codes for CASSLAGGGQYAYGYTF. Full variable domain (remainder filled in from reference TRBV5-1 and TRBJ1-2): KAGVTQTPRYLIKTRGQQVTLSCSPISGHRSVSWYQQTPGQGLQFLFEYFSETQRNKGNFPGRFSGRQFSNSRSEMNVSTLELGDSALYLCASSLAGGGQYAYGYTFGSGTRLTVV.